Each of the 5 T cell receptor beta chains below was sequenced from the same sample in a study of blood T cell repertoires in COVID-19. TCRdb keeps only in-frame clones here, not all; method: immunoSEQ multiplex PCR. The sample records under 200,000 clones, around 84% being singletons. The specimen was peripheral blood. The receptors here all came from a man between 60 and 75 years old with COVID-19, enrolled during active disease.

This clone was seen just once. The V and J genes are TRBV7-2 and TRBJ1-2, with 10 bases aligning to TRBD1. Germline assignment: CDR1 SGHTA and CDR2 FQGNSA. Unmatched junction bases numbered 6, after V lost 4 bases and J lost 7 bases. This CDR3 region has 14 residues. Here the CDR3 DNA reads TGTGCCAGCAGCTGGCGACAGGGGGCGGCTGGCTACACCTTC. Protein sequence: CASSWRQGAAGYTF.

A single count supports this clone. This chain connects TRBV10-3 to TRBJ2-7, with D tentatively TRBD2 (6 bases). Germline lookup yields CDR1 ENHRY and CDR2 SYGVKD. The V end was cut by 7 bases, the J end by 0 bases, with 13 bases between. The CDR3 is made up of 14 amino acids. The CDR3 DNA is TGTGCCATCAATACCGCGGGAAACTCCTACGAGCAGTACTTC. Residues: CAINTAGNSYEQYF.

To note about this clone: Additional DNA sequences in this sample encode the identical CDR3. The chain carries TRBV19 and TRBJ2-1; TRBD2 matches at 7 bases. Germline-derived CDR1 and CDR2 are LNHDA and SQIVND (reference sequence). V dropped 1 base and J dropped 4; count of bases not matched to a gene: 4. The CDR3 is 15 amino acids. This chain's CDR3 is CASSIAAGAYNEQFF. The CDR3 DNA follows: TGTGCCAGTAGTATAGCTGCGGGAGCTTACAATGAGCAGTTCTTC.

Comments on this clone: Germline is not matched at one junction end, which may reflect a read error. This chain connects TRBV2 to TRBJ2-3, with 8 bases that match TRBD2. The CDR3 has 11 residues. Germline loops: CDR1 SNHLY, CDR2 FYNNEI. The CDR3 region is CSREVVNTQYF. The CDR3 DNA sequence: TGCTCGCGGGAGGTTGTAAATACGCAGTATTTT.

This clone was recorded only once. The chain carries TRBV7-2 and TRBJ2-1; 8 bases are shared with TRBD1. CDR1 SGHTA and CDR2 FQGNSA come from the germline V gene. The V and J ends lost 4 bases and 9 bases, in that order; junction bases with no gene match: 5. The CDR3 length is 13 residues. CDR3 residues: CASSSGQGGEQFF. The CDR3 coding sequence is TGTGCCAGCAGCTCTGGACAGGGTGGTGAGCAGTTCTTC.